The source of this TCR beta chain is a study of T cells in Graves' hyperthyroidism and ophthalmopathy (dated 2019 in TCRdb). With regard to the full study: Peripheral blood was sampled at the time of initial diagnosis, prior to any treatment. Following sampling, methimazole starting at 30 mg daily was given to hyperthyroidism patients, and high-dose intravenous methylprednisolone was given to ophthalmopathy patients. The roughly 100 discovery patients were divided at random into training and test sets in a 7:3 ratio. The paper reports TCR Vbeta CDR3 sequencing of about 140 peripheral blood samples: some 44 ophthalmopathy, approximately 74 hyperthyroidism and around 17 progressor patients. To identify TCR V-J signatures that set the groups apart, the researchers used a discovery cohort of 95 to 100 patients, made up of 40 to 45 with Graves' ophthalmopathy and about 60 with stable Graves' hyperthyroidism. Thyroid tissue and blood T-cell repertoires from six Graves' hyperthyroidism patients were also compared in the study. Whether ophthalmopathy could be predicted prospectively was tested in an independent validation cohort made up of roughly 19 hyperthyroidism patients plus 17 patients who later progressed to ophthalmopathy. Broader findings and caveats from the paper: Sample size was not statistically predetermined, and investigators were not blinded to group allocation. A model built on a 13 V-J signature distinguished ophthalmopathy from stable hyperthyroidism, reaching approximately 89% sensitivity and under 84% specificity in cross-validation and 80%/75% in testing. In validation, the model predicted progression to ophthalmopathy with around 71% sensitivity and less than 75% specificity, a median of about 6 months before onset. Most expanded thyroid clonotypes (frequency above 0.001) were also found in blood, which suggests that blood repertoires may mirror thyroid immune responses.

The trim is 4 bases for V and 6 bases for J, with a gap of 13 bases between the germline ends. Reading from cysteine to phenylalanine, the CDR3 counts 14 amino acids. The CDR3 DNA has 42 bases and is translated from base 1. The germline V gene (reference sequence) yields LGHDT for CDR1 and YNNKEL for CDR2. The TCR beta CDR3 regions were amplified from the RNA transcripts. The TCR CDR3 was subjected to a first round of RT-PCR using the HTBI primer set and the Qiagen OneStep RT-PCR kit. The libraries were constructed in a second round of multiplex PCR and then size-selected and purified. Paired-end sequencing of the libraries was performed with 100 bp reads on an Illumina HiSeq2000. In the source study's methods: SOAPnuke was used to process the raw data, with reads discarded if the reads contained adapters or uncalled bases, had a mean Phred below 15, or lacked an exact constant-primer or identifier match. COPE v1.2.5 was used to merge the high-quality paired reads, and each unique nucleotide sequence was defined as a clonotype. MiTCR v1.1 was used to align clonotypes to the IMGT TRBV, TRBD and TRBJ reference segments. The analysis included only V-J combinations with a frequency above 0.0001, which together covered more than 98% of the repertoires. A TCS score was defined as the ratio of F50 (clonal expansion) to E x V (chaos), with BLOSUM62-based TCRdist applied between CDR3 peptides within each V-J. Welch's t-statistics and random forest reduced several hundred V-J features to 13, which were used in a naive Bayes classifier (R e1071). Using fastp trimming at Q25 and MiXCR clonotype assembly, TCRdb reanalyzed the public sequencing data and kept in-frame beta chains. Each record represents a unique CDR3 protein, reported with the most common genes and DNA among its rows. What appears here as the V and J calls and clone size reflects TCRdb's work, not the paper's. The table for this sample lists about 400,000 distinct CDR3 sequences; approximately 15% of them were counted only once. The top ten hold less than 15% of the sample.

Ophthalmopathy patients had moderately to severely active disease, Clinical Activity Score of at least 3, NOSPECS grade of at least 4, and duration under 3 months. Patients with uncontrolled infections, other autoimmune diseases, pregnancy or lactation were excluded. Diagnoses were established on the basis of clinical symptoms, serum thyroxine and TRAb, thyroid ultrasound, and orbital computed tomography. PBMCs were separated from approximately 9.9 ml of fresh peripheral blood using Ficoll-Paque density gradient centrifugation. Trizol reagent was used to extract total RNA, and RNA quality was then checked on an Agilent 2100 Bioanalyzer. Notes on this clonotype: Its antigen specificity is not known. The input lacks base qualities; no much larger clone sits a single base away.

Here the chain combines TRBV3-1 and TRBJ2-1; the D gene is not confidently resolved. This clonotype was sampled from a man aged 18 to 35 with Graves' ophthalmopathy. The sample was blood. The DNA is TGTGCCAGCAGCCCAACCCCCCAGACCAATGAGCAGTTCTTC. This translates into CASSPTPQTNEQFF.